This TCR beta chain originates from a study of OX40 agonist ivuxolimab in advanced cancers. Germline CDR1 SGDLS, CDR2 YYNGEE. The CDR3 consists of 13 residues. V dropped 6 bases and J dropped 0 bases, with 7 bases sitting between them. Produced via immunoSEQ multiplex PCR; TCRdb's table is partial and in-frame only. This sample has 60,000 to 65,000 clones, with around 90% found just once. The sequence came from an adult with an advanced solid tumor such as melanoma, head and neck, liver or kidney cancer. This specimen consisted of CD4+ or CD8+ T cells sorted from blood, obtained in a trial of the OX40 agonist ivuxolimab. The rearrangement links TRBV9 to TRBJ1-5; tentatively, D is TRBD1 (5 bases). In DNA form, the CDR3 reads TGTGCCAGCAATGGGACTAGCAATCAGCCCCAGCATTTT. As protein: CASNGTSNQPQHF.